The 28 T cell receptor beta chains listed next were all sequenced from one sample in a study of blood T cell repertoires in COVID-19. Assay: immunoSEQ multiplex PCR; the TCRdb copy retains only in-frame clones and omits some. This sample carries over 200,000 clones, 70% to 90% of them seen once, and the ten largest clones take 10% to 13%. The source material was PBMCs or T cells enriched from blood (not recorded which). Source of these receptors: a man younger than 45 who had recovered from COVID-19.

This clone was seen only a few times. The chain uses TRBV4-1 and TRBJ2-3, with 8 bases aligning to TRBD1. V was clipped by 1 base and J by 2 bases; unmatched bases: 2. There are 15 residues in the CDR3. The germline gives CDR1 MGHRA, CDR2 YSYEKL. CDR3 sequence (DNA): TGCGCCAGCAGCCAAGGACAGGGGATCACAGATACGCAGTATTTT. Translation: CASSQGQGITDTQYF.

This chain uses TRBV2 with TRBJ1-4, with D perhaps TRBD1 (5 bases). The CDR3 spans 14 residues. Trimming took 8 bases from V and 0 from J, leaving 10 bases between them. Germline V gives CDR1 SNHLY, CDR2 FYNNEI. CDR3 coding DNA: TGTGCCAGCGGCGGGGGGGCAACTAATGAAAAACTGTTTTTT. This translates into CASGGGATNEKLFF.

This chain connects TRBV9 to TRBJ2-7; 10 bases line up with TRBD1. Germline lookup yields CDR1 SGDLS and CDR2 YYNGEE. The CDR3 contains 16 residues. Trimming cost V 3 bases and J 7 bases; bases outside gene matches: 13. The CDR3 DNA sequence: TGTGCCAGCAGCGCCGAATCCGGGACAGGGGCTCGAGAGCAGTACTTC. It translates to CASSAESGTGAREQYF.

The chain carries TRBV5-4 and TRBJ2-7; 8 bases are shared with TRBD1. CDR3 length: 15 amino acids. V lost 5 bases to trimming and J lost 3 bases; unmatched junction nucleotides: 10. Looked up from germline, CDR1 is SGHNT and CDR2 is YYREEE (reference sequence). CDR3 in DNA: TGTGCCAGCAGACCGGGGGCAGGGGGCCTCTACGAGCAGTACTTC. It specifies CASRPGAGGLYEQYF.

This clone was seen a few times. The chain combines TRBV7-2 with TRBJ2-1, with 7 bases aligning to TRBD2. Germline V gene data show CDR1 as SGHTA and CDR2 as FQGNSA. The CDR3 runs 15 residues. The V and J ends lost 3 bases and 5 bases, in that order; junction bases with no gene match: 7. CDR3 residues: CASSFGAGSNNEQFF. The CDR3 DNA is TGTGCCAGCAGCTTTGGAGCGGGGTCTAACAATGAGCAGTTCTTC.

The chain links TRBV7-7 to TRBJ2-1; D is possibly TRBD1 (6 bases). The V end was cut by 4 bases, the J end by 8 bases, with 18 bases between. The germline gives CDR1 SSHAT, CDR2 FNYEAQ (reference sequence). The CDR3 sequence is 15 residues long. CDR3: CASSSQGGGADEQFF. CDR3 DNA sequence: TGTGCCAGCAGCTCACAGGGTGGGGGTGCGGATGAGCAGTTCTTC.

The J gene is TRBJ2-7, the V gene TRBV14, with D tentatively TRBD2 (6 bases). Germline values: CDR1 SGHDN, CDR2 FVKESK. The length of the CDR3 is 18 residues. Trimming left V 1 base short and J 0 bases short, with 19 bases between. In DNA form, the CDR3 reads TGTGCCAGCAGCCAAGGTTACGGTCGGGGACTCCCCTCCTACGAGCAGTACTTC. This codes for CASSQGYGRGLPSYEQYF.

This clone occurred a few times. The CDR3 coding sequence is TGTGCCAGCGAGGAAAACGACAATGAGCAGTTCTTC. The encoded protein is CASEENDNEQFF. The chain joins TRBV6-5 to TRBJ2-1; D is unclear. Trimming removed 8 bases at V and 5 bases at J, with 10 bases between. Germline CDR1 MNHEY, CDR2 SVGAGI. The CDR3 runs 12 residues.

This chain joins TRBV6-4 and TRBJ2-2, with D possibly being TRBD1 (6 bases). Trimming cost V 4 bases and J 3 bases, with 9 bases left between them. This CDR3 spans 14 amino acids. The germline V gene encodes CDR1 MRHNA and CDR2 SNTAGT. CDR3 in DNA: TGTGCCAGCAGTGTGGACAGAGACACCGGGGAGCTGTTTTTT. Protein product: CASSVDRDTGELFF.

The V gene is TRBV3-1 (or the pseudogene TRBV3-2), the J gene TRBJ2-7, with D uncertain. V lost 4 bases and J 1 base, leaving 5 bases between the germline ends. From germline, CDR1 is LGHDT and CDR2 YNNKEL (reference sequence). The CDR3 runs 12 residues. Here the CDR3 DNA reads TGTGCCAGCAGCCCCCCTTCCTACGAGCAGTACTTC. It encodes CASSPPSYEQYF.

The V call is TRBV2, the J call TRBJ1-5; D not resolved. The ends were cut back, 3 bases at V and 6 bases at J, with 6 bases in the middle. The CDR3 is made up of 12 amino acids. The germline gives CDR1 SNHLY, CDR2 FYNNEI. The CDR3 region has the DNA TGTGCCAGCAGTGAGACTTTTCAGCCCCAGCATTTT. It translates to CASSETFQPQHF.

The CDR3 sequence: CSVAEGSGYTF. The CDR3 nucleotides are TGCAGCGTTGCCGAGGGAAGCGGCTACACCTTC. The J gene is TRBJ1-2, the V gene TRBV29-1, with D unresolved. This CDR3 has 11 amino acids. V lost 4 bases to trimming and J lost 8 bases, with 11 bases between them. The germline V gene encodes CDR1 SQVTM and CDR2 ANQGSEA.

This sequence joins TRBV7-9 and TRBJ1-6; D is perhaps TRBD1 (5 bases). The germline V gene has CDR1 SEHNR and CDR2 FQNEAQ (reference sequence). Trimming took off 5 bases at V and 7 bases at J, with 12 bases between the two ends. The CDR3 length is 14 residues. CDR3 sequence: CASSPDSRNSPLHF. CDR3 nucleotides: TGTGCCAGCAGCCCAGACAGTAGGAATTCACCCCTCCACTTT.

The CDR3 reads CASSFAGGGMEQFF. CDR3 in DNA: TGTGCCAGCAGTTTTGCAGGGGGCGGCATGGAGCAGTTCTTC. The chain recombines TRBV28 with TRBJ2-1; TRBD1 agrees at 8 bases. V was pared by 3 bases and J by 10 bases, with 8 bases of the junction left unmatched. From germline, CDR1 is MDHEN and CDR2 SYDVKM. The CDR3 totals 14 residues.

This clone showed up just once. The gene calls are TRBV4-2 and TRBJ1-3; 8 nucleotides agree with TRBD1. Trimming took 6 bases from V and 2 from J; bases not matched to a gene: 6. The CDR3 runs to 15 residues. Germline values: CDR1 LGHNA, CDR2 YNFKEQ. CDR3 region: CASRLTTGAGNTIYF. The CDR3 DNA reads TGTGCCAGCAGACTAACGACAGGGGCTGGAAACACCATATATTTT.

V and J are TRBV7-3 and TRBJ1-1, with D possibly matching TRBD1 (5 bases). Per the germline V gene, CDR1 is SGHTA and CDR2 is FQGTGA. Trimming pared 6 bases from V and 1 base from J, leaving 9 bases between. The CDR3 consists of 13 residues. The CDR3 is CASSRGTNTEAFF. CDR3 bases: TGTGCCAGCAGTCGGGGGACGAACACTGAAGCTTTCTTT. Variable domain in full (rest from reference TRBV7-3 and TRBJ1-1): GAGVSQTPSNKVTEKGKYVELRCDPISGHTALYWYRQSLGQGPEFLIYFQGTGAADDSGLPNDRFFAVRPEGSVSTLKIQRTERGDSAVYLCASSRGTNTEAFFGQGTRLTVV.

The genes are TRBV19 and TRBJ2-5, with D maybe TRBD2 (7 bases). Germline V gives CDR1 LNHDA, CDR2 SQIVND (reference sequence). This CDR3 has 15 amino acids. Trimming stripped 7 bases from V and 5 bases from J, with 20 bases between. CDR3 nucleotide sequence: TGTGCCAGTACCCCTTCTGGGGGGGCTCGGGAGACCCAGTACTTC. Amino acids: CASTPSGGARETQYF.

The chain employs TRBV6-5 and TRBJ1-6; TRBD1 agrees at 9 bases. V lost 2 bases to trimming and J lost 8 bases; unmatched junction nucleotides: 7. This CDR3 has 16 residues. The germline V gene has CDR1 MNHEY and CDR2 SVGAGI. CDR3 DNA: TGTGCCAGCAGTTACCTTGGGACAGGGCGGCATTCACCCCTCCACTTT. Protein: CASSYLGTGRHSPLHF.

Turning to this clone: One end of the junction fails to match germline, which may point to a read error. The gene calls are TRBV7-9 and TRBJ2-3, with a possible D match to TRBD2 (6 bases). This CDR3 spans 18 amino acids. Germline CDR1 reads SEHNR; CDR2 reads FQNEAQ (reference sequence). The CDR3 loop reads CASSFLGGRTLTTDTQYF. The DNA of the CDR3 is TGTGCCAGCAGCTTCTTGGGTGGGAGGACCCTCACCACAGATACGCAGTACTTT. The full variable domain, rest sourced from reference TRBV7-9 and TRBJ2-3, is DTGVSQNPRHKITKRGQNVTFRCDPISEHNRLYWYRQTLGQGPEFLTYFQNEAQLEKSRLLSDRFSAERPKGSFSTLEIQRTEQGDSAMYLCASSFLGGRTLTTDTQYFGPGTRLTVL.

This clone was observed a single time. The V gene is TRBV5-6, the J gene TRBJ1-3, with D uncertain. Trimming cost V 2 bases and J 4 bases, with 22 bases left between them. The CDR3 runs to 18 residues. Germline CDR1 reads SGHDT; CDR2 reads YYEEEE. The CDR3 nucleotides are TGTGCCAGCAGCTTATCCTATGGGGAGGCCCCGAGAGGAAACACCATATATTTT. Its protein is CASSLSYGEAPRGNTIYF.

This clone was counted a single time. The J gene is TRBJ2-7, the V gene TRBV7-2, with 11 bases fitting TRBD2. V trimming: 6 bases; J trimming: 3 bases; junction bases outside the gene matches: 4. This CDR3 contains 14 residues. The germline V gene has CDR1 SGHTA and CDR2 FQGNSA. The CDR3 here is CASRKTSGNYEQYF. Here the CDR3 DNA reads TGTGCCAGCAGGAAGACTAGCGGGAACTACGAGCAGTACTTC.

The count of this clone is one. V is TRBV7-8 and J is TRBJ2-2; possibly TRBD2 for D (5 bases). Germline assignment: CDR1 SGHVS and CDR2 FQNEAQ. Trimming took 3 bases from V and 0 from J, leaving 14 bases between them. The CDR3 has 17 residues. CDR3 bases: TGTGCCAGCAGCTTCACACCGGACTTAGCGAACACCGGGGAGCTGTTTTTT. Translated, it gives CASSFTPDLANTGELFF. The variable domain in full, completed from reference TRBV7-8 and TRBJ2-2, reads GAGVSQSPRYKVAKRGQDVALRCDPISGHVSLFWYQQALGQGPEFLTYFQNEAQLDKSGLPSDRFFAERPEGSVSTLKIQRTQQEDSAVYLCASSFTPDLANTGELFFGEGSRLTVL.

The chain carries TRBV5-4 and TRBJ2-2, with D tentatively TRBD2 (5 bases). V was clipped by 5 bases and J by 3 bases, with 14 bases between them. Germline CDR1 and CDR2: SGHNT and YYREEE (reference sequence). There are 15 residues in the CDR3. For the CDR3, the DNA is TGTGCCAGCAGTCCCAGAGGGCGGGACACCGGGGAGCTGTTTTTT. Translating it yields CASSPRGRDTGELFF.

J is TRBJ2-5 and V is TRBV6-2 or TRBV6-3; the D is unclear. The V gene lost 4 bases and the J gene lost 4 bases, with 4 bases spanning the gap. The CDR3 sequence is 11 residues long. Germline V CDR1 and CDR2: MNHEY, SVGEGT. The CDR3 loop is CASSFGETQYF. The CDR3 bases are TGTGCCAGCAGTTTCGGAGAGACCCAGTACTTC.

The V call is TRBV7-2, the J call TRBJ1-2; tentative D call: TRBD1 (5 bases). This CDR3 region has 13 residues. Germline assignment: CDR1 SGHTA and CDR2 FQGNSA. With 1 base removed from V and 8 bases from J, the gap between germline ends came to 11 bases. The CDR3 region is CASSLEPGWGYTF. The CDR3 DNA is TGTGCCAGCAGCTTAGAACCAGGGTGGGGCTACACCTTC. Full variable domain (missing parts from reference TRBV7-2 and TRBJ1-2): GAGVSQSPSNKVTEKGKDVELRCDPISGHTALYWYRQSLGQGLEFLIYFQGNSAPDKSGLPSDRFSAERTGGSVSTLTIQRTQQEDSAVYLCASSLEPGWGYTFGSGTRLTVV.

V usage is TRBV5-1 and J usage is TRBJ1-2, with D possibly TRBD1 on 5 matching bases. Germline V lookup: CDR1 SGHRS, CDR2 YFSETQ. The CDR3 totals 16 residues. V lost 4 bases and J lost 4, with 20 bases in between. The CDR3 DNA reads as TGCGCCAGCAGCAGCCCGTTGCACAGGTTGATCTATGGCTACACCTTC. Protein sequence: CASSSPLHRLIYGYTF.

The gene calls are TRBV9 and TRBJ2-3, with a tentative D call TRBD2 (6 bases). Germline lookup yields CDR1 SGDLS and CDR2 YYNGEE. The CDR3 is 17 amino acids. V was shortened by 4 bases and J by 8 bases, with 26 bases between the two germline ends. The CDR3 protein is CASSSTGGTSTGVTQYF. In DNA form, the CDR3 reads TGTGCCAGCAGCTCCACAGGAGGGACTTCCACGGGTGTTACGCAGTATTTT.

The chain combines TRBV2 with TRBJ1-5, with 7 nucleotides matching TRBD1. Germline assignment: CDR1 SNHLY and CDR2 FYNNEI. The V segment lost 3 bases and the J segment 4 bases; nucleotides outside the gene matches: 6. This CDR3 spans 15 amino acids. The CDR3 here is CASSDRQGVNQPQHF. The DNA of the CDR3 is TGTGCCAGCAGTGACCGACAGGGAGTAAATCAGCCCCAGCATTTT.